These T cell receptor beta chains were read from a single sample in a study of blood T cell repertoires in COVID-19. Profiled with immunoSEQ multiplex PCR; TCRdb holds only in-frame clones, not every one. Of under 250,000 clones listed, roughly 78% are singletons. The specimen was peripheral blood. The origin of the receptors is a middle-aged woman with acute or convalescent COVID-19. The CDR3 runs from the conserved cysteine through the conserved F or W. Fields, in order: CDR3 DNA, CDR3 protein, CDR3 length, V gene, J gene, clone size, D gene. A D gene is named only where the DNA matches it firmly. Only some rows state a clone size, as once, few, many or a class for expanded clones.

CDR3 DNA: TGTGCCAGTAGTCCCTCAGGGGATGGTTCACCCCTCCACTTT; CDR3 protein: CASSPSGDGSPLHF; CDR3 length: 14; V gene: TRBV19; J gene: TRBJ1-6; clone size: NA; D gene: NA
CDR3 DNA: TGTGCCAGCAAGCAAGCGCAATCTGGAAACACCATATATTTT; CDR3 protein: CASKQAQSGNTIYF; CDR3 length: 14; V gene: TRBV27; J gene: TRBJ1-3; clone size: NA; D gene: NA
CDR3 DNA: TGCAGCGTTGAAGGCGGCCCCAGCTCCTACAATGAGCAGTTCTTC; CDR3 protein: CSVEGGPSSYNEQFF; CDR3 length: 15; V gene: TRBV29-1; J gene: TRBJ2-1; clone size: NA; D gene: NA
CDR3 DNA: TGTGCCAGCAGCTTGAATCATGGGCGGACTAATCAGCCCCAGCATTTT; CDR3 protein: CASSLNHGRTNQPQHF; CDR3 length: 16; V gene: TRBV7-9; J gene: TRBJ1-5; clone size: NA; D gene: NA
CDR3 DNA: TGCGCCAGCAGCCAATTGGGACAGGGGAGACCCGGAAACTATGGCTACACCTTC; CDR3 protein: CASSQLGQGRPGNYGYTF; CDR3 length: 18; V gene: TRBV4-1; J gene: TRBJ1-2; clone size: once; D gene: TRBD1
CDR3 DNA: TGTGCCTCCTCTGATCCAGGAGGAAATGAAAAACTGTTTTTT; CDR3 protein: CASSDPGGNEKLFF; CDR3 length: 14; V gene: TRBV30; J gene: TRBJ1-4; clone size: NA; D gene: NA
CDR3 DNA: TGTGCCACCAGTGATTTACAGGGGAGTACCTACGAGCAGTACTTC; CDR3 protein: CATSDLQGSTYEQYF; CDR3 length: 15; V gene: TRBV24-1; J gene: TRBJ2-7; clone size: NA; D gene: TRBD1
CDR3 DNA: TGCGCCAGCAGAGGATTACCGGGACAGGGGTCCTACGAGCAGTACTTC; CDR3 protein: CASRGLPGQGSYEQYF; CDR3 length: 16; V gene: TRBV10-2; J gene: TRBJ2-7; clone size: NA; D gene: TRBD1
CDR3 DNA: TGTGCCACCCAAAGGGGAGGAGGGGAGACCCAGTACTTC; CDR3 protein: CATQRGGGETQYF; CDR3 length: 13; V gene: TRBV27; J gene: TRBJ2-5; clone size: few; D gene: NA
CDR3 DNA: TGTGCCAGGAAATGGGGGGAAGAGACCCAGTACTTC; CDR3 protein: CARKWGEETQYF; CDR3 length: 12; V gene: TRBV2; J gene: TRBJ2-5; clone size: NA; D gene: NA
CDR3 DNA: TGTGCCTGGAGTGCCAGCGCCGGGGAGCTGTTTTTT; CDR3 protein: CAWSASAGELFF; CDR3 length: 12; V gene: TRBV30; J gene: TRBJ2-2; clone size: NA; D gene: NA
CDR3 DNA: TGTGCCAGCAGCCTTCCCGAGGGGGCGGGAAACACCATATATTTT; CDR3 protein: CASSLPEGAGNTIYF; CDR3 length: 15; V gene: TRBV4-2; J gene: TRBJ1-3; clone size: NA; D gene: TRBD1
CDR3 DNA: TGTGCCAGCAGTGCCCTCGGACAGGGGGCTAGTGAGACCCAGTACTTC; CDR3 protein: CASSALGQGASETQYF; CDR3 length: 16; V gene: TRBV6-1; J gene: TRBJ2-5; clone size: NA; D gene: TRBD1
CDR3 DNA: TGTGCCACCAGCAGAGAGGACAGGGCGGCCTATGGCTACACCTTC; CDR3 protein: CATSREDRAAYGYTF; CDR3 length: 15; V gene: TRBV15; J gene: TRBJ1-2; clone size: NA; D gene: TRBD1
CDR3 DNA: TGTGCCAGCAGCTTAGGGCCAGGGCAATACAATGAGCAGTTCTTC; CDR3 protein: CASSLGPGQYNEQFF; CDR3 length: 15; V gene: TRBV11-2; J gene: TRBJ2-1; clone size: few; D gene: NA
CDR3 DNA: TGTGCCAGCAGTTCGACAGGGTACAATCAGCCCCAGCATTTT; CDR3 protein: CASSSTGYNQPQHF; CDR3 length: 14; V gene: TRBV6-2/TRBV6-3; J gene: TRBJ1-5; clone size: NA; D gene: TRBD1
CDR3 DNA: TGCGCCAGCAGGCGGCAGGAGGGCACCGGGGAGCTGTTTTTT; CDR3 protein: CASRRQEGTGELFF; CDR3 length: 14; V gene: TRBV5-1; J gene: TRBJ2-2; clone size: NA; D gene: NA
CDR3 DNA: TGCGCCAGCAGCCAAGCCGGACAGGGTGACGAGACCCAGTACTTC; CDR3 protein: CASSQAGQGDETQYF; CDR3 length: 15; V gene: TRBV4-1; J gene: TRBJ2-5; clone size: NA; D gene: TRBD1
CDR3 DNA: TGTGCCAGTAGTTGGCAGGGGGCAGGCGGGGAGCTGTTTTTT; CDR3 protein: CASSWQGAGGELFF; CDR3 length: 14; V gene: TRBV19; J gene: TRBJ2-2; clone size: NA; D gene: TRBD1
CDR3 DNA: TGTGCCAGCAGTACACACGACAGCCTTTTTAGTCAGCCCCAGCATTTT; CDR3 protein: CASSTHDSLFSQPQHF; CDR3 length: 16; V gene: TRBV6-6; J gene: TRBJ1-5; clone size: NA; D gene: NA
CDR3 DNA: TGTGCCAGCAGCTTAGCAAGAGGTGTCTCCTACGAGCAGTACTTC; CDR3 protein: CASSLARGVSYEQYF; CDR3 length: 15; V gene: TRBV7-2; J gene: TRBJ2-7; clone size: NA; D gene: NA
CDR3 DNA: TGTGCCAGCAGCTTAATGAGCGGACCGTACAATGAGCAGTTCTTC; CDR3 protein: CASSLMSGPYNEQFF; CDR3 length: 15; V gene: TRBV7-2; J gene: TRBJ2-1; clone size: NA; D gene: NA
CDR3 DNA: TGTGCCATCAGTCCCCGTAGCGGTTCCTACGAGCAGTACTTC; CDR3 protein: CAISPRSGSYEQYF; CDR3 length: 14; V gene: TRBV10-3; J gene: TRBJ2-7; clone size: NA; D gene: NA
CDR3 DNA: TGTGCCAGCAGCCAGGACAGGGACATTCAGTACTTC; CDR3 protein: CASSQDRDIQYF; CDR3 length: 12; V gene: TRBV5-8; J gene: TRBJ2-4; clone size: NA; D gene: TRBD1
CDR3 DNA: TGTGCCAGCAGCTTGGGCTATAGGGACACAGCTTTCTTT; CDR3 protein: CASSLGYRDTAFF; CDR3 length: 13; V gene: TRBV7-2; J gene: TRBJ1-1; clone size: NA; D gene: NA
CDR3 DNA: TGTGCCTGGAGGGTAGGGGTTTTAAATGGCTACACCTTC; CDR3 protein: CAWRVGVLNGYTF; CDR3 length: 13; V gene: TRBV30; J gene: TRBJ1-2; clone size: NA; D gene: NA
CDR3 DNA: TGTGCCAGCAGTTTCAGGGGGCCTATCGCAGATACGCAGTATTTT; CDR3 protein: CASSFRGPIADTQYF; CDR3 length: 15; V gene: TRBV28; J gene: TRBJ2-3; clone size: NA; D gene: TRBD1
CDR3 DNA: TGCGCCAGCAGCCAGTCAGGGGGTCGAAACAATCAGCCCCAGCATTTT; CDR3 protein: CASSQSGGRNNQPQHF; CDR3 length: 16; V gene: TRBV4-1; J gene: TRBJ1-5; clone size: NA; D gene: TRBD1
CDR3 DNA: TGTGCCAGCAGCGTCTCAGGGGGCGACGGCTACACCTTC; CDR3 protein: CASSVSGGDGYTF; CDR3 length: 13; V gene: TRBV9; J gene: TRBJ1-2; clone size: NA; D gene: TRBD1
CDR3 DNA: TGTGCCAGCAGCTTGGTTGGGGGAGGGCCAAGCACAGATACGCAGTATTTT; CDR3 protein: CASSLVGGGPSTDTQYF; CDR3 length: 17; V gene: TRBV5-5; J gene: TRBJ2-3; clone size: NA; D gene: TRBD2
CDR3 DNA: TGTGCCATATCCTTTGCAACTAATGAAAAACTGTTTTTT; CDR3 protein: CAISFATNEKLFF; CDR3 length: 13; V gene: TRBV10-3; J gene: TRBJ1-4; clone size: NA; D gene: NA
CDR3 DNA: TGTGCCAGTAGTATTTCGGGATCTACGCAGTATTTT; CDR3 protein: CASSISGSTQYF; CDR3 length: 12; V gene: TRBV19; J gene: TRBJ2-3; clone size: NA; D gene: NA
CDR3 DNA: TGTGCCAGCAGTTTCCCGGGGTCGGGCCATTCACCCCTCCACTTT; CDR3 protein: CASSFPGSGHSPLHF; CDR3 length: 15; V gene: TRBV28; J gene: TRBJ1-6; clone size: few; D gene: NA
CDR3 DNA: TGTGCCAGCAGCCAAGGGATAGCGGGGGGGCTGACCGGGGAGCTGTTTTTT; CDR3 protein: CASSQGIAGGLTGELFF; CDR3 length: 17; V gene: TRBV3-1/TRBV3-2; J gene: TRBJ2-2; clone size: NA; D gene: TRBD2
CDR3 DNA: TGTGCCTGTGGGGGCTTTCCCTCTGGGGCCAACGTCCTGACTTTC; CDR3 protein: CACGGFPSGANVLTF; CDR3 length: 15; V gene: TRBV11-1; J gene: TRBJ2-6; clone size: NA; D gene: NA
CDR3 DNA: TGTGCCACACGTTCACCGGTCACAGATACGCAGTATTTT; CDR3 protein: CATRSPVTDTQYF; CDR3 length: 13; V gene: TRBV7-2; J gene: TRBJ2-3; clone size: NA; D gene: NA
CDR3 DNA: TGCGCCAGCAGCCAGACGAGGGATACGCAGTATTTT; CDR3 protein: CASSQTRDTQYF; CDR3 length: 12; V gene: TRBV4-1; J gene: TRBJ2-3; clone size: NA; D gene: NA
CDR3 DNA: TGTGCCAGTAGTAGGTCAACAGGGGAAGAGCAGTACTTC; CDR3 protein: CASSRSTGEEQYF; CDR3 length: 13; V gene: TRBV19; J gene: TRBJ2-7; clone size: once; D gene: TRBD1
CDR3 DNA: TGTGCCACCAGTGATGGACTAGAAGGGGTCTACAATGAGCAGTTCTTC; CDR3 protein: CATSDGLEGVYNEQFF; CDR3 length: 16; V gene: TRBV24-1; J gene: TRBJ2-1; clone size: NA; D gene: TRBD2
CDR3 DNA: TGTGCCAGCAGCCCTCCGACAGGGTTTGGTGAAGCTTTCTTT; CDR3 protein: CASSPPTGFGEAFF; CDR3 length: 14; V gene: TRBV3-1/TRBV3-2; J gene: TRBJ1-1; clone size: NA; D gene: TRBD1
CDR3 DNA: TGTGCCAGCAGTACAGAAGCCTATGGCTACACCTTC; CDR3 protein: CASSTEAYGYTF; CDR3 length: 12; V gene: TRBV12-3/TRBV12-4; J gene: TRBJ1-2; clone size: NA; D gene: NA
CDR3 DNA: TGTGCCAGCAGTCCCAACTCTCTGGAGCAGTTCTTC; CDR3 protein: CASSPNSLEQFF; CDR3 length: 12; V gene: TRBV6-2/TRBV6-3; J gene: TRBJ2-1; clone size: once; D gene: NA
CDR3 DNA: TGTGCCAGCAGTCCCCGGGGGGGGAGGCTGTTTTTT; CDR3 protein: CASSPRGGRLFF; CDR3 length: 12; V gene: TRBV12-3/TRBV12-4; J gene: TRBJ1-4; clone size: few; D gene: NA
CDR3 DNA: TGCGCCAGCAGCCCGACTAGCGGGGGATCCTACGAGCAGTACTTC; CDR3 protein: CASSPTSGGSYEQYF; CDR3 length: 15; V gene: TRBV5-1; J gene: TRBJ2-7; clone size: NA; D gene: TRBD2
CDR3 DNA: TGCGCCAGCAGCTTGGTGGGAGGGGGAGAGACCCAGTACTTC; CDR3 protein: CASSLVGGGETQYF; CDR3 length: 14; V gene: TRBV5-1; J gene: TRBJ2-5; clone size: many; D gene: NA
CDR3 DNA: TGTGCCAGCAGCTCTAGTGGCCGGGTCCAGGGGATTTCACCCCTCCACTTT; CDR3 protein: CASSSSGRVQGISPLHF; CDR3 length: 17; V gene: TRBV7-9; J gene: TRBJ1-6; clone size: once; D gene: NA
CDR3 DNA: TGTGCCAGCAGCCCTCGGGAGGGCTACGAGCAGTACTTC; CDR3 protein: CASSPREGYEQYF; CDR3 length: 13; V gene: TRBV7-9; J gene: TRBJ2-7; clone size: NA; D gene: TRBD2
CDR3 DNA: TGTGCCAGTAGCCTCAGGGGTTCTGGAAACACCATATATTTT; CDR3 protein: CASSLRGSGNTIYF; CDR3 length: 14; V gene: TRBV19; J gene: TRBJ1-3; clone size: few; D gene: NA
CDR3 DNA: TGTGCCAGCAGATCGACTAGCGGGGGGTTCCTCGATACGCAGTATTTT; CDR3 protein: CASRSTSGGFLDTQYF; CDR3 length: 16; V gene: TRBV5-6; J gene: TRBJ2-3; clone size: NA; D gene: TRBD2
CDR3 DNA: TGTGCCAGCAGCTCCCGGGTTGAAGCTTTCTTT; CDR3 protein: CASSSRVEAFF; CDR3 length: 11; V gene: TRBV3-1/TRBV3-2; J gene: TRBJ1-1; clone size: NA; D gene: NA
CDR3 DNA: TGTGCCGCAAACGTGGGGGGGCCCAGTTCCTACAATGAGCAGTTCTTC; CDR3 protein: CAANVGGPSSYNEQFF; CDR3 length: 16; V gene: TRBV19; J gene: TRBJ2-1; clone size: NA; D gene: NA
CDR3 DNA: TGTGCCAGCATCGGACTGAGTGGACCTTTGAATGAGCAGTTCTTC; CDR3 protein: CASIGLSGPLNEQFF; CDR3 length: 15; V gene: TRBV6-5; J gene: TRBJ2-1; clone size: few; D gene: NA
CDR3 DNA: TGTGCCAGCAGTTTAATTCGGCAGGGGGCGAGTTTTAGTAGCTACACCTTC; CDR3 protein: CASSLIRQGASFSSYTF; CDR3 length: 17; V gene: TRBV28; J gene: TRBJ1-2; clone size: NA; D gene: TRBD1